The entry below describes one TCR beta chain. Individual cDNA molecules each carried unique molecular identifiers attached by the library. The authors' processing: Over 95,000 TCRs per sample was the median, with a range of roughly 23,224 to 750,000. One entry per CDR3 protein results from TCRdb running MiXCR on the RACE reads. TCRdb assigned the V and J calls; the authors' analysis was not used. The data show around 340,000 distinct CDR3 sequences, with roughly 6.9% seen just once and 8.4% held by the top ten. Time point defined: patch test 1, 2 weeks after DPC sensitization. Treatment specified: therapeutic diphenylcyclopropenone sensitization with weekly scalp DPC. V was cut by 2 bases and J by 6 bases, with 23 bases left in between. The V gene's germline CDR1 is MDHEN and CDR2 SYDVKM. The CDR3 length is 19 residues. This record belongs to a study of human T cells and chemical hapten exposure.

The material was whole blood, obtained in connection with sensitization to the hapten diphenylcyclopropenone (DPC). This clonotype originated in a woman younger than 35 with alopecia areata. Some clones in this sample may be carry-over from other donors' samples. The chain recombines TRBV28 with TRBJ1-6; D uncertain. The CDR3 DNA reads as TGTGCCAGCAGTTTAAACTCGGCAGGTTCTCAGCCTGGTAATTCACCCCTCCACTTT. Amino acids: CASSLNSAGSQPGNSPLHF.